This TCR beta chain derives from a study of memory CD4+ T cells and cytomegalovirus serostatus. Libraries were prepared by immunoSEQ multiplex PCR; TCRdb keeps only in-frame clonotypes and omits some of them. The repertoire holds over 75,000 clones, with roughly 80% as singletons. The sort gate was single viable CD3+CD4+CD8-CD45RO+ cells for memory CD4+ T cells. Serum IgG to CMV pp150, pp28, p38 and p52 defined serostatus. The study's findings and limits: The CMV-associated TCR signature appears largely within the CD4+ memory repertoire. Each of approximately 69 CMV-associated TCRbeta sequences occurred in one to five individuals. CMV serostatus prediction reached median AUC roughly 0.95, or 0.91 with US-trained model.

CDR3 length: 14 residues. Germline lookup yields CDR1 SNHLY and CDR2 FYNNEI. The V gene lost 1 base and the J gene lost 0 bases, with 4 bases spanning the gap. Points on this clone: The target antigen is unknown. Other nucleotide sequences in the sample specify the same CDR3.

Material for sequencing was memory CD4+ T cells from blood. The chain has TRBV2 and TRBJ1-3; D remains ambiguous. This receptor was obtained from an adult in good health and CMV-seropositive. CDR3 amino acids: CASSEGNSGNTIYF. The DNA of the CDR3 is TGTGCCAGCAGTGAAGGAAACTCTGGAAACACCATATATTTT.